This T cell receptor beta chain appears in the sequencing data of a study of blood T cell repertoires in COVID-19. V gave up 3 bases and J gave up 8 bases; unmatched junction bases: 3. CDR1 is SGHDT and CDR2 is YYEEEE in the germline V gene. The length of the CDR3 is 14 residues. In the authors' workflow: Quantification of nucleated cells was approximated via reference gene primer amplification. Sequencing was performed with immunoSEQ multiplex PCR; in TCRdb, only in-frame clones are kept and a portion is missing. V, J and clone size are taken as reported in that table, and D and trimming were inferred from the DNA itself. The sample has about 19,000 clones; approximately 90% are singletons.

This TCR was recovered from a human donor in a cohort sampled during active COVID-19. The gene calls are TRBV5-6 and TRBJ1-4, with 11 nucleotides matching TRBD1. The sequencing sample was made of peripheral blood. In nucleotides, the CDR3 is TGTGCCAGCAGCTGGACAGGGGGCAGAGAAAAACTGTTTTTT. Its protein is CASSWTGGREKLFF.